The clone carrying this TCR beta chain was counted between two and nine times. No antigen is known for it. CDR3 length equals 11 residues. V lost 2 bases and J 5 bases, leaving 7 bases between the germline ends. Germline assignment: CDR1 DFQATT and CDR2 SNEGSKA (reference sequence). The entry originates in a study of T cells in Graves' hyperthyroidism and ophthalmopathy. Whole-study results and caveats: Ophthalmopathy got predicted by the model a median roughly six months before its onset. Among thyroid clonotypes expanded above 0.001, most also appeared in blood.

Template material for amplifying TCR beta CDR3 regions consisted of RNA transcripts. The TCR CDR3 was amplified in a first-round RT-PCR using the HTBI primer set. Each CDR3 protein gets one entry after TCRdb re-called the multiplex PCR reads with MiXCR. In the table there are approximately 510,000 distinct CDR3 sequences, roughly 45% of which are singletons. The sequence was collected from an adult woman with Graves' disease, either hyperthyroidism or ophthalmopathy (not recorded which). The sample was peripheral blood or thyroid tissue (not recorded which). The V call is TRBV20-1, the J call TRBJ2-7; D remains unclear. The CDR3 bases are TGCAGTGCTAGAAAGACCAACGAGCAGTACTTC. It specifies CSARKTNEQYF.